This paragraph reports one T cell receptor beta chain. The data belong to a study of blood T cell repertoires in COVID-19. Background on the study: Samples of COVID-19 (acute and convalescent) were obtained from the United States, Italy and Spain. PBMCs, B-cell-depleted T cells, or T cells provided the cDNA or gDNA that made up the material.

Original handling: Reference gene primer amplification gave estimated nucleated cell counts. Repertoires were generated with immunoSEQ multiplex PCR, while TCRdb's copy carries only in-frame clones and drops some. V, J and clone size are those of that table, while D and trimming were read from the DNA. The data show around 240,000 clones, approximately 80% seen once. The origin of this receptor is a woman in her forties or fifties with acute or convalescent COVID-19. The specimen was peripheral blood.

The CDR3 DNA reads as TGCGCCAGCAGCCCCAGGACACAGCATTACGAGCAGTACTTC. Encoded protein: CASSPRTQHYEQYF. The V gene is TRBV5-1, the J gene TRBJ2-7; TRBD1 might be the D (5 bases). CDR3 size: 14 residues. Germline assignment: CDR1 SGHRS and CDR2 YFSETQ. V was clipped by 4 bases and J by 4 bases, with 15 bases between them.